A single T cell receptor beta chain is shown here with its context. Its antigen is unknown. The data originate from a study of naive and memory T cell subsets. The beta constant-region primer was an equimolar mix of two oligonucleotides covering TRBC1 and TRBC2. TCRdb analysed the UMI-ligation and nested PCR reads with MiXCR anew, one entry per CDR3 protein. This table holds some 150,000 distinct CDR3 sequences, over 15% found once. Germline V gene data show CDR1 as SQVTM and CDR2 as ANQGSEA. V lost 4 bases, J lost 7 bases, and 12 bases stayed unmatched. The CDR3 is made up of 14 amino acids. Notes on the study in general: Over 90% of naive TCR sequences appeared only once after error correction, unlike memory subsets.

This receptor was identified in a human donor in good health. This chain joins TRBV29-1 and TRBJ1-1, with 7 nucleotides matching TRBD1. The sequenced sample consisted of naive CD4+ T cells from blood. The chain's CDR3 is CSVGTGNRQGEAFF. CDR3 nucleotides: TGCAGCGTTGGGACAGGCAACCGACAAGGTGAAGCTTTCTTT.